The next 11 T cell receptor beta chains were all read from a single sample in a study of cytomegalovirus exposure and HLA in healthy donors. The PCR had 60 Vbeta and 13 Jbeta primers. TCRdb's table, derived via immunoSEQ multiplex PCR, lists solely in-frame clones and lacks some. This table has more than 100,000 clones, over 60% appearing once. The sample was PBMCs. These receptors originate from a woman in her twenties or thirties in good health and CMV-seropositive.

This chain uses TRBV11-3 with TRBJ1-2; D remains unclear. Per germline, CDR1 SGHNT and CDR2 YENEEA. With 9 bases removed from V and 1 base from J, the gap between germline ends came to 6 bases. The CDR3 covers 11 residues. The CDR3 DNA follows: TGTGCCAGGACGGGTAACTATGGCTACACCTTC. This codes for CARTGNYGYTF.

This clone occurred once. The J gene is TRBJ1-3, the V gene TRBV14, with D possibly matching TRBD1 (5 bases). CDR1 SGHDN and CDR2 FVKESK come from the germline V gene. With 3 bases removed from V and 4 bases from J, the gap between germline ends came to 16 bases. The CDR3 has 16 residues. CDR3 nucleotide sequence: TGTGCCAGCAGCCACCCTCCGGGGGAGCGAGGAAACACCATATATTTT. Its protein product is CASSHPPGERGNTIYF. The complete variable domain, with remaining parts taken from reference TRBV14 and TRBJ1-3, reads EAGVTQFPSHSVIEKGQTVTLRCDPISGHDNLYWYRRVMGKEIKFLLHFVKESKQDESGMPNNRFLAERTGGTYSTLKVQPAELEDSGVYFCASSHPPGERGNTIYFGEGSWLTVV.

This clone came up a few times. The chain carries TRBV2 and TRBJ2-1; D is undetermined. Germline V gene lookup returns CDR1 SNHLY and CDR2 FYNNEI. This CDR3 contains 13 residues. V lost 11 bases, J lost 0 bases, and 11 bases lay in between. CDR3 loop: CAARRSSYNEQFF. The CDR3 region has the DNA TGTGCCGCTAGGCGGAGCTCCTACAATGAGCAGTTCTTC.

The V and J genes are TRBV2 and TRBJ1-4, with D perhaps matching TRBD1 (6 bases). The CDR3 loop spans 14 amino acids. CDR1 and CDR2 from the germline V gene are SNHLY and FYNNEI. Trimming stripped 6 bases from V and 5 bases from J, with 13 bases between. CDR3 sequence: CASSRDTLNEKLFF. In DNA form, the CDR3 reads TGTGCCAGCAGCCGGGACACTCTAAATGAAAAACTGTTTTTT.

The chain joins TRBV27 to TRBJ1-6, with 9 nucleotides matching TRBD1. This CDR3 contains 14 residues. Germline V gives CDR1 MNHEY, CDR2 SMNVEV (reference sequence). Trimming cost V 7 bases and J 9 bases; bases outside gene matches: 7. The chain's CDR3 is CASTGGDRASPLHF. The CDR3 DNA reads TGTGCCAGCACAGGTGGGGACAGGGCTTCACCCCTCCACTTT.

The rearrangement links TRBV6-6 to TRBJ2-7, with 7 bases lining up with TRBD2. V was clipped by 2 bases and J by 2 bases; unmatched bases: 3. Germline lookup yields CDR1 MNHNY and CDR2 SVGAGI (reference sequence). This CDR3 comprises 14 residues. The CDR3: CASSYTRGAYEQYF. DNA for the CDR3: TGTGCCAGCAGTTACACTCGGGGGGCCTACGAGCAGTACTTC.

The V call is TRBV9, the J call TRBJ1-1, with TRBD1 identical over 7 bases. The CDR3 spans 14 residues. Germline V gives CDR1 SGDLS, CDR2 YYNGEE. Unmatched junction bases numbered 7, after V lost 4 bases and J lost 4 bases. The CDR3 loop is CASSPRQGSTEAFF. CDR3 nucleotide sequence: TGTGCCAGCAGCCCCCGACAGGGTTCCACTGAAGCTTTCTTT.

The chain carries TRBV13 and TRBJ2-6; 8 nucleotides agree with TRBD2. The junction had 10 bases not matched to a gene; V was cut back by 5 bases and J by 1 base. This CDR3 region has 18 residues. Germline CDR1 reads PRHDT; CDR2 reads FYEKMQ (reference sequence). The DNA for the CDR3 is TGTGCCAGCAGCCTCGGGCGGGGGGTGTGGTCTGGGGCCAACGTCCTGACTTTC. Residues: CASSLGRGVWSGANVLTF.

Only one count was recorded for this clone. This rearrangement joins TRBV9 to TRBJ2-3, with 8 nucleotides matching TRBD2. In germline, CDR1 is SGDLS, CDR2 YYNGEE. J lost 5 bases, V lost 0 bases, and 8 bases had no gene match. The length of the CDR3 is 16 residues. The CDR3: CASSVVGAGELDTQYF. In nucleotides, the CDR3 is TGTGCCAGCAGCGTAGTAGGAGCGGGGGAGCTAGATACGCAGTATTTT.

This clone was seen a few times. The chain combines TRBV5-6 with TRBJ2-1; unclear D gene. The ends were cut back, 0 bases at V and 4 bases at J, with 11 bases in the middle. CDR3 length: 15 amino acids. Germline V lookup: CDR1 SGHDT, CDR2 YYEEEE. This chain's CDR3 is CASSLGLVGYNEQFF. Written as DNA, the CDR3 is TGTGCCAGCAGCTTGGGGCTAGTCGGTTACAATGAGCAGTTCTTC.

This clone was recorded only once. The junction shows a germline mismatch at one end, possibly a read error. CDR3 in amino acids: CASSNSGRDSFHF. Here the CDR3 DNA reads TGTGCCAGCAGCAACTCCGGCCGGGACAGCTTTCACTTC. The V and J genes are TRBV5-4 and TRBJ2-7, with TRBD1 matching 7 bases. CDR3 length: 13 amino acids. CDR1 SGHNT and CDR2 YYREEE come from the germline V gene (reference sequence).